This T cell receptor beta chain is drawn from a study of T cells after yellow fever vaccination. TCR cDNA was made by 5'RACE template switching, adding a universal primer site and UMIs. TCRdb re-called the 5' RACE reads with MiXCR, one entry per CDR3 protein. The sample consists of 500,000 to 650,000 distinct CDR3 sequences, approximately 12% of them appearing once. Sequenced material: PBMCs, taken on the day of the yellow fever booster vaccination. The clonotype was recovered from a young man who received the YFV17D yellow fever vaccine.

The DNA of the CDR3 is TGCAGTGCTAGAGATTGGCGGGGCGCCCAAGAGACCCAGTACTTC. Its translation is CSARDWRGAQETQYF. The rearrangement uses TRBV20-1 and TRBJ2-5, with D maybe TRBD2 (6 bases). Germline lookup yields CDR1 DFQATT and CDR2 SNEGSKA (reference sequence). CDR3 size: 15 residues. Trimming removed 0 bases at V and 1 base at J, with 12 bases between.